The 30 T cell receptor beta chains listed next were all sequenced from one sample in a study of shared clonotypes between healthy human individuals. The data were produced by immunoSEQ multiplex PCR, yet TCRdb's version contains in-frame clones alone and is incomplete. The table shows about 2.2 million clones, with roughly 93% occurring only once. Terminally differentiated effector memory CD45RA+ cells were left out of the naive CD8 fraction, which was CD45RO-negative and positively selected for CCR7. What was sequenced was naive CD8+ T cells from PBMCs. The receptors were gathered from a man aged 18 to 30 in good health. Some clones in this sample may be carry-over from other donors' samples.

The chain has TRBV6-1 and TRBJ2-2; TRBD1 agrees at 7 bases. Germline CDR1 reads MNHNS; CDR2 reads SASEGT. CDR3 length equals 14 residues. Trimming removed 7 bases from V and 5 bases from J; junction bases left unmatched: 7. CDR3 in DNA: TGTGCCAGCAATTGGGACAGTTCTACCGGGGAGCTGTTTTTT. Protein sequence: CASNWDSSTGELFF.

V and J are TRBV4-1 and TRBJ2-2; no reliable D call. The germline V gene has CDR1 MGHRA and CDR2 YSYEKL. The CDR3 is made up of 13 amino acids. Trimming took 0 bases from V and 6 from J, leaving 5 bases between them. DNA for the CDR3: TGCGCCAGCAGCCAAGATCCCCCCGGGGAGCTGTTTTTT. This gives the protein CASSQDPPGELFF.

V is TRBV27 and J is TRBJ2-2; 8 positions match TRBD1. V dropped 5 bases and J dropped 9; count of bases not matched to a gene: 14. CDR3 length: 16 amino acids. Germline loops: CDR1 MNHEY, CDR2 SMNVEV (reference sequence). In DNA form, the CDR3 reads TGTGCCAGCAGTCAACTCAGGGGGCGCACAAACAGGGAGCTGTTTTTT. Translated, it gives CASSQLRGRTNRELFF.

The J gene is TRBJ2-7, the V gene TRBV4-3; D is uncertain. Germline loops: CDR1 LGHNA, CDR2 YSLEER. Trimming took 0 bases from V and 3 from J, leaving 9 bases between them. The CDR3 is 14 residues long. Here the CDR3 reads CASSQDRVYYEQYF. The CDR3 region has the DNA TGCGCCAGCAGCCAAGATCGTGTATACTACGAGCAGTACTTC.

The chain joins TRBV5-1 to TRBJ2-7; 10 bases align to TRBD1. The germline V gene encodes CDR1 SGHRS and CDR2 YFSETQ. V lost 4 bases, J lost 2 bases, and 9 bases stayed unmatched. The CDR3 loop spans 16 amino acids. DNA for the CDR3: TGCGCCAGCAGCAACTTATGGGACAGGGGTGCCTACGAGCAGTACTTC. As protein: CASSNLWDRGAYEQYF. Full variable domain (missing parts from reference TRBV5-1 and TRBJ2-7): KAGVTQTPRYLIKTRGQQVTLSCSPISGHRSVSWYQQTPGQGLQFLFEYFSETQRNKGNFPGRFSGRQFSNSRSEMNVSTLELGDSALYLCASSNLWDRGAYEQYFGPGTRLTVT.

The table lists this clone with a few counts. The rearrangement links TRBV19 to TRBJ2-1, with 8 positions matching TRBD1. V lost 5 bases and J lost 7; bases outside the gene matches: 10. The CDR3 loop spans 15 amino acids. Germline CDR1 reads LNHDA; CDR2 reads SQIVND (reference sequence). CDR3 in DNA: TGTGCCAGTAGTCTCCGGACAGGGCGGGTGAATGAGCAGTTCTTC. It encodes CASSLRTGRVNEQFF.

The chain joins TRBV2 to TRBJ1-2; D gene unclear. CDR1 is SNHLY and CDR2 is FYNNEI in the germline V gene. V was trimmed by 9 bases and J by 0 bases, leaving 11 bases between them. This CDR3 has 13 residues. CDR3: CARQPIANYGYTF. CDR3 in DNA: TGTGCCAGACAACCCATAGCTAACTATGGCTACACCTTC.

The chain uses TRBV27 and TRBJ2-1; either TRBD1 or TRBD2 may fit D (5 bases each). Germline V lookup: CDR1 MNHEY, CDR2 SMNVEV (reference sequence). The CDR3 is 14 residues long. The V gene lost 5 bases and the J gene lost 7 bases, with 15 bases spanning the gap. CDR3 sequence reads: CASSLRDPRNEQFF. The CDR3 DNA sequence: TGTGCCAGCAGTCTCCGGGACCCGAGGAATGAGCAGTTCTTC.

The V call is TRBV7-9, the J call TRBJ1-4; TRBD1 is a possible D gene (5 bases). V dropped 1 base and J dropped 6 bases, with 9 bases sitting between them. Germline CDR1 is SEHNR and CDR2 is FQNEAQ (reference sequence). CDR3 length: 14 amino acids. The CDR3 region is CASSLGDLYEKLFF. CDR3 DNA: TGTGCCAGCAGCTTAGGGGACCTCTATGAAAAACTGTTTTTT.

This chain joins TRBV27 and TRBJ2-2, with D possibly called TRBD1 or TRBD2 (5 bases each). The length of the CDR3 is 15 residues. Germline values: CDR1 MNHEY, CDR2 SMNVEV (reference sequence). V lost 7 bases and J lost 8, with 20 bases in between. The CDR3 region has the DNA TGTGCCAGCACCTTGAAGTGGGACCTCCTAGGGGAGCTGTTTTTT. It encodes CASTLKWDLLGELFF.

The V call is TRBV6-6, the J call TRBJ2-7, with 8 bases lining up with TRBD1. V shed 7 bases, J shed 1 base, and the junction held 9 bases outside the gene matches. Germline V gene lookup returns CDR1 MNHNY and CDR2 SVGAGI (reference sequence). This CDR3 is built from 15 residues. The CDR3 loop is CASNSRTGSSYEQYF. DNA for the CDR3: TGTGCCAGCAATTCACGGACAGGGAGTTCCTACGAGCAGTACTTC.

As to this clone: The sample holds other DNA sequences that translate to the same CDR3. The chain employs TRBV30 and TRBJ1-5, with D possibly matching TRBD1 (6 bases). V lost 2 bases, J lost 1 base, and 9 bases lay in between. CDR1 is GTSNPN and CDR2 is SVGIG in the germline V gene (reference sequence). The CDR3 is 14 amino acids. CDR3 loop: CAWSRGASNQPQHF. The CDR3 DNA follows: TGTGCCTGGAGTAGGGGGGCCAGCAATCAGCCCCAGCATTTT.

CDR3 coding DNA: TGTGCCAGCAGTTACTCGGTGAGGTACGAGCAGTACTTC. Protein product: CASSYSVRYEQYF. The rearrangement joins TRBV6-6 to TRBJ2-5; D call uncertain. The J call may be incorrect, as the DNA end agrees better with TRBJ2-7. The germline CDR1 and CDR2 sequences are MNHNY and SVGAGI (reference sequence). There are 13 residues in the CDR3.

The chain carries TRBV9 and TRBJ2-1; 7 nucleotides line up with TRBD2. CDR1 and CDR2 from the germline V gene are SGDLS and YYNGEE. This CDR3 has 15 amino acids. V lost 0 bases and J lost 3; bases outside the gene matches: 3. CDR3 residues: CASSVGSGIYNEQFF. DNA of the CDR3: TGTGCCAGCAGCGTAGGAAGCGGGATCTACAATGAGCAGTTCTTC.

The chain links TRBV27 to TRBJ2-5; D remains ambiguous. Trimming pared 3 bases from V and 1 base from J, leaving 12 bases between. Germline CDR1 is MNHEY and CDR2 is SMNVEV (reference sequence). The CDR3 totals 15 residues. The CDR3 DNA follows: TGTGCCAGCAGTTTTTGGGTCAACTTCCAAGAGACCCAGTACTTC. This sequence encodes CASSFWVNFQETQYF.

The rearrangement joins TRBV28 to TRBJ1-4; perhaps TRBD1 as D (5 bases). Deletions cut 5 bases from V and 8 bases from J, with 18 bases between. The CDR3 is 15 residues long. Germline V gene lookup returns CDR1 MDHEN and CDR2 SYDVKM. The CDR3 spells CASSPGEGLWEKLFF. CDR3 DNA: TGTGCCAGCAGTCCCGGAGAGGGGTTATGGGAAAAACTGTTTTTT.

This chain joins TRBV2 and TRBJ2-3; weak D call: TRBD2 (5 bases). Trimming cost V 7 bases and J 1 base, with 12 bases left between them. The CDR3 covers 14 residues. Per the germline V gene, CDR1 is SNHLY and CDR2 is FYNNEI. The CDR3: CASNGETRTDTQYF. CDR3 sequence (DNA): TGTGCCAGCAACGGGGAGACCCGCACAGATACGCAGTATTTT.

CDR3 amino acids: CASSLVGQGVFLSGNEQFF. Written as DNA, the CDR3 is TGTGCCAGCAGCTTAGTCGGACAGGGGGTTTTTCTTAGCGGCAATGAGCAGTTCTTC. The V gene is TRBV7-9, the J gene TRBJ2-1; 10 bases fit TRBD1. Germline CDR1 SEHNR, CDR2 FQNEAQ (reference sequence). V trimming: 1 base; J trimming: 6 bases; junction bases outside the gene matches: 15. The CDR3 is 19 residues long. The full variable domain, in which reference TRBV7-9 and TRBJ2-1 provide the parts outside the CDR3, is DTGVSQNPRHKITKRGQNVTFRCDPISEHNRLYWYRQTLGQGPEFLTYFQNEAQLEKSRLLSDRFSAERPKGSFSTLEIQRTEQGDSAMYLCASSLVGQGVFLSGNEQFFGPGTRLTVL.

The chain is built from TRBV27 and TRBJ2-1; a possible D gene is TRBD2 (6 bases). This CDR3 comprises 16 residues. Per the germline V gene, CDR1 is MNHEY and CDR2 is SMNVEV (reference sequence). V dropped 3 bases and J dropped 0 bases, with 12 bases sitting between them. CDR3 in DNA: TGTGCCAGCAGTTTTTCGGGGGATTTCTCCTACAATGAGCAGTTCTTC. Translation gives CASSFSGDFSYNEQFF.

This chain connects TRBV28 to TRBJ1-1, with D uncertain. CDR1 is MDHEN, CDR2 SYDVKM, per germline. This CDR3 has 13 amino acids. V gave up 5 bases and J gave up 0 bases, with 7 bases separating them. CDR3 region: CASSLAVNTEAFF. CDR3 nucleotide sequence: TGTGCCAGCAGTCTAGCGGTGAACACTGAAGCTTTCTTT.

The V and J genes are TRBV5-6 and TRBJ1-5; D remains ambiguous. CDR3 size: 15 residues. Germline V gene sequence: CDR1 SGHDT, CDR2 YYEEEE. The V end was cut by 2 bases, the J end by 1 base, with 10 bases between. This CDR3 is CASSFSRVSNQPQHF. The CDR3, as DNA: TGTGCCAGCAGCTTCTCGCGGGTAAGCAATCAGCCCCAGCATTTT. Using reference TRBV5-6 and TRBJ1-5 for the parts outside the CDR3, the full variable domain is DAGVTQSPTHLIKTRGQQVTLRCSPKSGHDTVSWYQQALGQGPQFIFQYYEEEERQRGNFPDRFSGHQFPNYSSELNVNALLLGDSALYLCASSFSRVSNQPQHFGDGTRLSIL.

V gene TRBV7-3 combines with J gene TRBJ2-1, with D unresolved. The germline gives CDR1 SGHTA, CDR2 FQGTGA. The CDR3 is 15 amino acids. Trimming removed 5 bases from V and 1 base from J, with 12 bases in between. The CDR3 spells CASSASVGSYNEQFF. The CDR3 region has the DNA TGTGCCAGCAGCGCCTCCGTAGGGTCCTACAATGAGCAGTTCTTC.

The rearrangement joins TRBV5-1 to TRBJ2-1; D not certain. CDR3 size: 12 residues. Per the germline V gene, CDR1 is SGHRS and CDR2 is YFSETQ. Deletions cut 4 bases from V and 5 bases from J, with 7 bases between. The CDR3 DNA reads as TGCGCCAGCAGCGGACGGAACAATGAGCAGTTCTTC. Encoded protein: CASSGRNNEQFF.

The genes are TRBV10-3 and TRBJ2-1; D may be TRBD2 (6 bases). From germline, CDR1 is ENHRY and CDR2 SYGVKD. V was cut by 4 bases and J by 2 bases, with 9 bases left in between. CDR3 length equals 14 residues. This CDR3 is CAISVPGAYNEQFF. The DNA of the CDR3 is TGTGCCATCAGTGTCCCGGGAGCCTACAATGAGCAGTTCTTC.

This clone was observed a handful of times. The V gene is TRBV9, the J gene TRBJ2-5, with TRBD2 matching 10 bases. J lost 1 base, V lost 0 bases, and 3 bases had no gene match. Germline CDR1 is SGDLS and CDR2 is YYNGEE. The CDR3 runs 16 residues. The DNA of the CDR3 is TGTGCCAGCAGCGTAGTCCCTAGCGGGAGCCAAGAGACCCAGTACTTC. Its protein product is CASSVVPSGSQETQYF.

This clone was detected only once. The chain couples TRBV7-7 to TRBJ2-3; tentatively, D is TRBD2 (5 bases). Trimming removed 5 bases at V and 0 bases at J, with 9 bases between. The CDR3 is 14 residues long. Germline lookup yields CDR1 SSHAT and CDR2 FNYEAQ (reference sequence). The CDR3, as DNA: TGTGCCAGCAGCCCATGGACTAGCACAGATACGCAGTATTTT. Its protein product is CASSPWTSTDTQYF.

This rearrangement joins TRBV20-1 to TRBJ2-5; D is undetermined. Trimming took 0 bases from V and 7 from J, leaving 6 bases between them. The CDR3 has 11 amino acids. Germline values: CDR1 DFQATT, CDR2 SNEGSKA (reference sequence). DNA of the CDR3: TGCAGTGCTAGAGATGGATGGACCCAGTACTTC. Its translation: CSARDGWTQYF.

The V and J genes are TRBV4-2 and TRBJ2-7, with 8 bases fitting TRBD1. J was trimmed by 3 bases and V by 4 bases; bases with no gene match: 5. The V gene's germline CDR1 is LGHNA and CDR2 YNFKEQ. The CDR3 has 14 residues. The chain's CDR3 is CASSLDRGDYEQYF. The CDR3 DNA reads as TGTGCCAGCAGCCTCGACAGGGGCGACTACGAGCAGTACTTC.

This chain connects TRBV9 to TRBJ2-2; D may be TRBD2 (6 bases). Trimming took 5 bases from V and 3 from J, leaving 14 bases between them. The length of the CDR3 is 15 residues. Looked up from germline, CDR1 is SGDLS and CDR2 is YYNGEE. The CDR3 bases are TGTGCCAGCAGGTCTGGACTAACCCACACCGGGGAGCTGTTTTTT. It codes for CASRSGLTHTGELFF.

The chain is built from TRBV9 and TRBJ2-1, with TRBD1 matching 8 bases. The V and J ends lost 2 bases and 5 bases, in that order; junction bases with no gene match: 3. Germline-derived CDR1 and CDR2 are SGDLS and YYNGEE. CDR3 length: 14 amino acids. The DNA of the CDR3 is TGTGCCAGCAGCGTGGACAGGGTAAACAATGAGCAGTTCTTC. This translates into CASSVDRVNNEQFF.